This is a list of T cell receptor beta chains from one sample in a study of response to subunit inactivated influenza vaccine. TCRdb fed the RT-PCR reads into MiXCR, producing one record per CDR3 protein. This sample has about 650,000 distinct CDR3 sequences, with 15% to 17% found just once. Sample: PBMCs from blood, taken 11 to 12 days after vaccination. Receptors originate from a man in his forties or fifties who received an inactivated influenza vaccine. Both conserved end residues are trimmed from each CDR3. Each record gives: V gene, J gene, CDR3 protein.

v_gene: TRBV28
j_gene: TRBJ1-5
CDR3aa: ASSLETGDSNQPQH

v_gene: TRBV20-1
j_gene: TRBJ2-7
CDR3aa: SATGTGGHYEQY

v_gene: TRBV14
j_gene: TRBJ2-1
CDR3aa: ASSQGGGRTANEQF

v_gene: TRBV7-9
j_gene: TRBJ2-7
CDR3aa: ASSLGSLKTYEQY

v_gene: TRBV6-1
j_gene: TRBJ2-7
CDR3aa: ASSGRQASYEQY

v_gene: TRBV7-3
j_gene: TRBJ2-2
CDR3aa: ASSLTRASGNTGELF

v_gene: TRBV5-5
j_gene: TRBJ1-1
CDR3aa: ASSRDRGTFMNTEAF

v_gene: TRBV7-9
j_gene: TRBJ2-5
CDR3aa: ASSIRQGPTETQY

v_gene: TRBV27
j_gene: TRBJ2-7
CDR3aa: ASSSRDTGSYEQY

v_gene: TRBV27
j_gene: TRBJ2-4
CDR3aa: ASSLTPGSGGAKNIQY

v_gene: TRBV6-1
j_gene: TRBJ2-3
CDR3aa: ASRGRRQAWTDTQY

v_gene: TRBV29-1
j_gene: TRBJ2-4
CDR3aa: SVERLAGGLAKNIQY

v_gene: TRBV5-1
j_gene: TRBJ2-3
CDR3aa: ASSLRLGVDTQY

v_gene: TRBV2
j_gene: TRBJ2-6
CDR3aa: ASSEGGGGTGANVLT

v_gene: TRBV4-3
j_gene: TRBJ2-1
CDR3aa: ASSQDLALYNEQF

v_gene: TRBV7-9
j_gene: TRBJ2-3
CDR3aa: ASSLVASGTDTQY

v_gene: TRBV7-3
j_gene: TRBJ2-5
CDR3aa: ASSPGPEGWAQY

v_gene: TRBV9
j_gene: TRBJ2-3
CDR3aa: ASSVSMTDTQY

v_gene: TRBV10-3
j_gene: TRBJ2-4
CDR3aa: AISEGGLAKNIQY

v_gene: TRBV20-1
j_gene: TRBJ2-3
CDR3aa: SAGLVEGLLTDTQY

v_gene: TRBV10-3
j_gene: TRBJ2-3
CDR3aa: AIQGSSLPTDTQY

v_gene: TRBV4-1
j_gene: TRBJ1-2
CDR3aa: ASSQSRAGYGYT

v_gene: TRBV20-1
j_gene: TRBJ2-3
CDR3aa: SAVREWGTDTQY

v_gene: TRBV21-1
j_gene: TRBJ2-7
CDR3aa: ASPGIHVRVPYEQY

v_gene: TRBV29-1
j_gene: TRBJ2-4
CDR3aa: SVRPRTAAIQY

v_gene: TRBV12-3/TRBV12-4
j_gene: TRBJ2-7
CDR3aa: ASSSGWTSGGGEQY

v_gene: TRBV4-2
j_gene: TRBJ2-7
CDR3aa: ASSLTTSGGDEQY

v_gene: TRBV7-8
j_gene: TRBJ2-2
CDR3aa: ASSQRDRAAGTGELF

v_gene: TRBV27
j_gene: TRBJ1-2
CDR3aa: ASSPQLIHGYT

v_gene: TRBV12-5
j_gene: TRBJ2-1
CDR3aa: ASGLTGTHNEQF

v_gene: TRBV7-2
j_gene: TRBJ2-3
CDR3aa: ASSQTAGAIDTQY

v_gene: TRBV5-5
j_gene: TRBJ2-7
CDR3aa: ASSLVVLVTGTYEQY

v_gene: TRBV9
j_gene: TRBJ1-6
CDR3aa: ASSEGPWLNSPLH

v_gene: TRBV6-2/TRBV6-3
j_gene: TRBJ2-7
CDR3aa: ASRRSDRGWYEQY

v_gene: TRBV7-2
j_gene: TRBJ2-7
CDR3aa: ASSLMFGGGEQY

v_gene: TRBV24-1
j_gene: TRBJ2-2
CDR3aa: ATSDPSANTGELF

v_gene: TRBV6-4
j_gene: TRBJ2-5
CDR3aa: ASSRGLAGQETQY

v_gene: TRBV20-1
j_gene: TRBJ1-2
CDR3aa: SARGSTNYGYT

v_gene: TRBV24-1
j_gene: TRBJ2-7
CDR3aa: ATSDLSDRGTYEQY

v_gene: TRBV18
j_gene: TRBJ2-7
CDR3aa: ASSPNGGEQY

v_gene: TRBV7-8
j_gene: TRBJ2-1
CDR3aa: ASSLWRRQRDNEQF

v_gene: TRBV11-2
j_gene: TRBJ2-1
CDR3aa: ASSRGTSPTYNEQF

v_gene: TRBV20-1
j_gene: TRBJ1-1
CDR3aa: SARRTGGTEAF

v_gene: TRBV4-3
j_gene: TRBJ2-3
CDR3aa: ASSHSLPGGGTDTQY

v_gene: TRBV7-2
j_gene: TRBJ1-5
CDR3aa: ASATEANQPQH

v_gene: TRBV4-3
j_gene: TRBJ2-5
CDR3aa: ASSQDWGSYESQY

v_gene: TRBV5-5
j_gene: TRBJ2-1
CDR3aa: ASRQAAGTGNNEQF

v_gene: TRBV4-3
j_gene: TRBJ2-7
CDR3aa: ASSQEGPELPYEQY

v_gene: TRBV6-2/TRBV6-3
j_gene: TRBJ2-5
CDR3aa: ASRFTGTALTQY

v_gene: TRBV19
j_gene: TRBJ2-1
CDR3aa: ASSIQGGFYNEQF

v_gene: TRBV6-8
j_gene: TRBJ1-5
CDR3aa: ARNSNQPQH

v_gene: TRBV12-3/TRBV12-4
j_gene: TRBJ2-7
CDR3aa: ASSLIPGGAEQY

v_gene: TRBV28
j_gene: TRBJ2-1
CDR3aa: ASSLGRGRSNEQF

v_gene: TRBV12-3/TRBV12-4
j_gene: TRBJ1-5
CDR3aa: ASRKTANQPQH